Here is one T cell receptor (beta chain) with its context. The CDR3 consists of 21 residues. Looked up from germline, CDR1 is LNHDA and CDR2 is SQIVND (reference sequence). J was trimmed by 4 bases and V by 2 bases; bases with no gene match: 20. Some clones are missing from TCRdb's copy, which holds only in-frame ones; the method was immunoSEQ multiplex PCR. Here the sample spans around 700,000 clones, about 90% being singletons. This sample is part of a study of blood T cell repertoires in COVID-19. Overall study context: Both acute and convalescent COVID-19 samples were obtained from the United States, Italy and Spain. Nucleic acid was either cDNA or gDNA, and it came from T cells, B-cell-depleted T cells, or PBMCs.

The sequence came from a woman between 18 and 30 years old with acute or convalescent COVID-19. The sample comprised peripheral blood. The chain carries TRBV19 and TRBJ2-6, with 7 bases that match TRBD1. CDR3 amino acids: CASSIYFSWTGTVTGANVLTF. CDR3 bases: TGTGCCAGTAGTATATATTTCTCCTGGACAGGAACCGTCACCGGGGCCAACGTCCTGACTTTC.